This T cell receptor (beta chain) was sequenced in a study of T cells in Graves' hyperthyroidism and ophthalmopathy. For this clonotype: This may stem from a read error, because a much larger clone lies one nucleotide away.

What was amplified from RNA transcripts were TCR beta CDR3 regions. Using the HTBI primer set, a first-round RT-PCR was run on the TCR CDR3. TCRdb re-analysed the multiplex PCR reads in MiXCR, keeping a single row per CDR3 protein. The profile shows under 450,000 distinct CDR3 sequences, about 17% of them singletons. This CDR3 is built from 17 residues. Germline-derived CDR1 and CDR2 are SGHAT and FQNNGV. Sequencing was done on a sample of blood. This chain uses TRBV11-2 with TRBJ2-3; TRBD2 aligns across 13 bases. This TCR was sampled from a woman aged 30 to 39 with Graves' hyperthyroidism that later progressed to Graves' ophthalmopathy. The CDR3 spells CVSSLGLAGVFADTQYF. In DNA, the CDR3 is TGTGTCAGCAGCTTAGGACTAGCGGGAGTGTTTGCAGATACGCAGTATTTT.